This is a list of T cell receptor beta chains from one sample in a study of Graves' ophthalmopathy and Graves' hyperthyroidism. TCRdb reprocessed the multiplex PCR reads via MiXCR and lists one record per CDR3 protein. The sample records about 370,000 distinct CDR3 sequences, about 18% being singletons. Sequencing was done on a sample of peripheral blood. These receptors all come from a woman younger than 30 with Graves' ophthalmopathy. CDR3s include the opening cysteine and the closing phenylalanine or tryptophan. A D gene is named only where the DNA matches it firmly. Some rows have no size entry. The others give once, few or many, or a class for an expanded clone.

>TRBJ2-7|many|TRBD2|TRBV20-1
TGCAGTGCTAGCCGCAGACCTCCGGGACTAGCGGGCTACGAGCAGTACTTC
CSASRRPPGLAGYEQYF
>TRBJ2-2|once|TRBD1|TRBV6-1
TGTGCCAGCAGAGGACAGGAGGCCGGGGAGCTGTTTTTT
CASRGQEAGELFF
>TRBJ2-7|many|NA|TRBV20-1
TGCAGTGCTAGAGATAGGCGGGATCCCTACGAGCAGTACTTC
CSARDRRDPYEQYF
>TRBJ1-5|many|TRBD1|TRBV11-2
TGTGCCAGCAGTCAGGGGGGGCGGTCATATAGCAATCAGCCCCAGCATTTT
CASSQGGRSYSNQPQHF
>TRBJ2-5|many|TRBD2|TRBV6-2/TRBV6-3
TGTGCCAGCAATCCCGGGGGGGCCGCCGAAGAGACCCAGTACTTC
CASNPGGAAEETQYF
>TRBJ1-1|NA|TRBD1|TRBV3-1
TGTGCCGGCAGCCACAACAGGGGGGTTGAAGCTTTCTTT
CAGSHNRGVEAFF
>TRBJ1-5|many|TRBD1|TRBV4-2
TGTGCCAGCAGCCAAGAATCCCAGGGGGCAAATCAGCCCCAGCATTTT
CASSQESQGANQPQHF
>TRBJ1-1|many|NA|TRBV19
TGTGCCAGTAGTATGGGTCTTCAAACAGATGAAGCTTTCTTT
CASSMGLQTDEAFF
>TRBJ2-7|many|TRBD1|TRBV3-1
TGTGCCAGCAGCCCGACGAGGGACAGGGGGCGAGAGCAGTACTTC
CASSPTRDRGREQYF
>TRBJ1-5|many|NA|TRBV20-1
TGCAGTGCTAGAGATCACCGGCCACAGCCCCAGCATTTT
CSARDHRPQPQHF
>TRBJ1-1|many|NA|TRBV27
TGTGCCAGCAGTTTGGGTGTTGGGGGCGGAGGTGAAGCTTTCTTT
CASSLGVGGGGEAFF
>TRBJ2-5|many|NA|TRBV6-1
TGTGCCAGCAGTGCTTTTTCCCGCGGGGTGTACCAAGAGACCCAGTACTTC
CASSAFSRGVYQETQYF
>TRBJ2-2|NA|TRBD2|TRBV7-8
TGTGCCAGCAGCCTAAGACTAGCGGGAGAAGCGAACACCGGGGAGCTGTTTTTT
CASSLRLAGEANTGELFF
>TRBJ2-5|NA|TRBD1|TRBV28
TGTGCCAGCAGTTTAAATAGACAGGGAAAGACCCAGTACTTC
CASSLNRQGKTQYF
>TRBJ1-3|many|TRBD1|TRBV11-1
TGTGCCAGCAGCCCTCGGACAGGGGCATTCGAAAACACCATATATTTT
CASSPRTGAFENTIYF
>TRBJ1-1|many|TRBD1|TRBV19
TGTGCCAGTAATCACAGGGGCATGAACACTGAAGCTTTCTTT
CASNHRGMNTEAFF
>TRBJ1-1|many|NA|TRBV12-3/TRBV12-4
TGTGCCAGCAGTTTGGGGGTGGAGAACACTGAAGCTTTCTTT
CASSLGVENTEAFF
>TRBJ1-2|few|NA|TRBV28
TGTGCCAGCAGTTTATCAGGGTCGAAAGGCTACACCTTC
CASSLSGSKGYTF
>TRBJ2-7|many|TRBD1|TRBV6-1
TGTGCCAGCAGTGCTACCTGGACAGGGGGTTACGAGCAGTACTTC
CASSATWTGGYEQYF
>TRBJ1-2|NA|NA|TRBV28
TGTGCCAGCAGTCAGCAGGGTTATGGCTACACCTTC
CASSQQGYGYTF
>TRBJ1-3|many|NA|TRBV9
TGTGCCAGCAGCGGACGCGGCTCGGCGGGAAACACCATATATTTT
CASSGRGSAGNTIYF
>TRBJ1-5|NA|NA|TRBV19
TGTGCCACCAAAACCGTGAGGGACGCAAATCAGCCCCAGCATTTT
CATKTVRDANQPQHF
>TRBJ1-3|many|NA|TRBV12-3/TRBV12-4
TGTGCCAGCAGTGGGGGGGCCGGTACAACCATATATTTT
CASSGGAGTTIYF
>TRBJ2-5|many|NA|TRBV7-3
TGTGCCAGCAGCTTAACCACCAGAGAGACCCAGTACTTC
CASSLTTRETQYF
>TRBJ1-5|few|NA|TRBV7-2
TGTGCCAGCACCCAAGTTCAAGGGGCTAATCAGCCCCAGCATTTT
CASTQVQGANQPQHF
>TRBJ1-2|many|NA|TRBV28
TGTGCCAGCAGCCTCCGGGGGTTGGATGGCTACACCTTC
CASSLRGLDGYTF
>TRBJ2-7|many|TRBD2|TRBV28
TGTGCCAGCAGCCCCACTAGCGGAACCTACGAGCAGTACTTC
CASSPTSGTYEQYF
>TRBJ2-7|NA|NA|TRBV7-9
TGTGCCAGCAGCTCGAGGTACACCTACGAGCAGTACTTC
CASSSRYTYEQYF
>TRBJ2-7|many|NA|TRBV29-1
TGCAGCGTGGGACTGCTCTCCTACGAGCAGTACTTC
CSVGLLSYEQYF
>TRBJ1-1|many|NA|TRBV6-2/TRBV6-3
TGTGCCAGCACCAAAAGGCTACAGGGACCCCTGAACACTGAAGCTTTCTTT
CASTKRLQGPLNTEAFF
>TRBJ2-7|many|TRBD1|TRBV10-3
TGTGCCATCAGGGCCGGGACAGGTGTGAGCTCCTACGAGCAGTACTTC
CAIRAGTGVSSYEQYF
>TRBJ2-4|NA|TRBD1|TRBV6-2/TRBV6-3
TGTGCCAGCAGTTACAGGGACAGGGCGGAAAACATTCAGTACTTC
CASSYRDRAENIQYF
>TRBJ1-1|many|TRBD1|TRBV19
TGTGCCAGTAATTTCGGACAGGGCACTGAAGCTTTCTTT
CASNFGQGTEAFF
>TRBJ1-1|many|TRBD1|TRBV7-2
TGTGCCAGCAGCTTCAGCGGGGACAGTCTGGTCGCTTTCTTT
CASSFSGDSLVAFF
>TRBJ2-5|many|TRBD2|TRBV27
TGTGCCACCTGGGGGGGAGGAAGTGAGACCCAGTACTTC
CATWGGGSETQYF
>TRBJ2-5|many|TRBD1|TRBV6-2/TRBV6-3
TGTGCCAGCAGTTACTCGTCTAGGGACAGGGAAACGGAGACCCAGTACTTC
CASSYSSRDRETETQYF
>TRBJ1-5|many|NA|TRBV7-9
TGTGCCTCTCAAGGCGAGGGCCCCAATCAGCCCCAGCATTTT
CASQGEGPNQPQHF
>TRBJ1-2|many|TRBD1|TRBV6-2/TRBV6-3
TGTGCCAGCAGACCAAGACAGGGGGCATTTGGCTACACCTTC
CASRPRQGAFGYTF
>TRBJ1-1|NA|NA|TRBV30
TGTGCCTCAATGCGAGAGAACACTGAAGCTTTCTTT
CASMRENTEAFF
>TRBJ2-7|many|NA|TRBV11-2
TGTGCCAGCAGCTTAGACAGTGCGGACGGCTCCTACGAGCAGTACTTC
CASSLDSADGSYEQYF
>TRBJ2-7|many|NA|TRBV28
TGTGCCAGCAGTACTCCCAGGGCGGGTGTCGAGCAGTACTTC
CASSTPRAGVEQYF
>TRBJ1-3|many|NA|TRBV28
TGTGCCAGCAGTTCTGCCGGGCTCGGCACCATATATTTT
CASSSAGLGTIYF
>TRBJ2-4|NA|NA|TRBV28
TGTGCCAGCAGACCTCAGGGAGACGGCATTCAGTACTTC
CASRPQGDGIQYF
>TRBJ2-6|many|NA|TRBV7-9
TGTGCCAGCAGCTTAACAGGGAAGCCCTCTGGGGCCAACGTCCTGACTTTC
CASSLTGKPSGANVLTF
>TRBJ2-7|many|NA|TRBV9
TGTGCCAGCAGCGTAGCCGGGCATGGAGACGAGCAGTACTTC
CASSVAGHGDEQYF
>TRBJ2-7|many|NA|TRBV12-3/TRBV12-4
TGTGCCAGCAGCGGGGACCTCTGGGGCTACGAGCAGTACTTC
CASSGDLWGYEQYF
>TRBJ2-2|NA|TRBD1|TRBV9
TGTGCCAGCAGCGACCGACAGGGCCCGGGGACCGGGGAGCTGTTTTTT
CASSDRQGPGTGELFF
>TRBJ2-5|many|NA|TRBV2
TGTGCCACCAAGAAGGACTACGGCCAAGAGACCCAGTACTTC
CATKKDYGQETQYF
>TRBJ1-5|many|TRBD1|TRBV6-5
TGTGCCAGCAGTTACCGACAGGGAAGGGGGGATCAGCCCCAGCATTTT
CASSYRQGRGDQPQHF
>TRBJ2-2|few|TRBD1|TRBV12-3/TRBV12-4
TGTGCCAGCAGCTTCTATACCGGGACAGGGAACACCGGGGAGCTGTTTTTT
CASSFYTGTGNTGELFF
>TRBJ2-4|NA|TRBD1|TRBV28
TGTGCCAGCAGCTTTACAGGGGTAGCCAAAAACATTCAGTACTTC
CASSFTGVAKNIQYF
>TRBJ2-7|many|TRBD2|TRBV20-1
TGCAGTGTACATAGCGGGGAAGAAAACGAGCAGTACTTC
CSVHSGEENEQYF
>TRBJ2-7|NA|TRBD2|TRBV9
TGTGCCAGCAGCGTTCGGGCTAGCGGGAACTACGAGCAGTACTTC
CASSVRASGNYEQYF
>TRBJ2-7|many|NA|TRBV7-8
TGTGCCAGCAGCTTAGTGTCGGCAGGACTCAGCTCCTACGAGCAGTACTTC
CASSLVSAGLSSYEQYF
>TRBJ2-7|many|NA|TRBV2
TGTGCCAGCAGTGGAGCGCTTCCAGGGCTACCCTACGAGCAGTACTTC
CASSGALPGLPYEQYF
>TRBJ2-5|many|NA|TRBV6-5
TGTGCCGGCAGATTATCCAGGGTATTCGAGACCCAGTACTTC
CAGRLSRVFETQYF
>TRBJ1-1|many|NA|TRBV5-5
TGTGCCAGCCACCGGATCGCGGGACTTGACACTGAAGCTTTCTTT
CASHRIAGLDTEAFF
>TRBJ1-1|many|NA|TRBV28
TGTGCCAGCATTTGGAGGGGGGCCATGAACACTGAAGCTTTCTTT
CASIWRGAMNTEAFF
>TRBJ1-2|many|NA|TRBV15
TGTGCCACCAGCGGGGGGACGGCTAACTATGGCTACACCTTC
CATSGGTANYGYTF
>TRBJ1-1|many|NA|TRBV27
TGTGCCAGCAGTTCGCTAATGGCAGACCCGTCTTCATACGGGGCTTTCTTT
CASSSLMADPSSYGAFF